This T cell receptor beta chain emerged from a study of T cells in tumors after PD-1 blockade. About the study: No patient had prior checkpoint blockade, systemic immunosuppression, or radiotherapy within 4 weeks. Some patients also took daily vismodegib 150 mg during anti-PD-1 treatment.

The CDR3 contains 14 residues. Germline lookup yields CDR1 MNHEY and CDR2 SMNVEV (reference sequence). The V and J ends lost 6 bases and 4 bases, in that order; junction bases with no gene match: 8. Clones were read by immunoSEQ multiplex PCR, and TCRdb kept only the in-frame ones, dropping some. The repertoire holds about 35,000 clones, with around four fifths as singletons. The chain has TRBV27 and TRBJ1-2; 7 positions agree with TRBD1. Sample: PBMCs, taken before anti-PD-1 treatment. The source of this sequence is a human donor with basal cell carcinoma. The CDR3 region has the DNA TGTGCCAGCAGATCGACAGGGTTAGGCTATGGCTACACCTTC. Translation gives CASRSTGLGYGYTF.